The 12 T cell receptor beta chains below come from one sample, sequenced in a study of cytomegalovirus exposure and HLA in healthy donors. With 60 Vbeta and 13 Jbeta primers, the PCR was carried out. Only in-frame clones appear in the TCRdb table, and some are missing; sequencing was by immunoSEQ multiplex PCR. The sample lists 120,000 to 150,000 clones, 65% to 85% occurring once. Sequencing was performed on PBMCs. The source of these receptors is a middle-aged woman in good health and CMV-seropositive.

Notes on this clone: Other DNA sequences in this sample translate to the same CDR3. This chain links TRBV19 with TRBJ1-1, with D perhaps matching TRBD1 (5 bases). This CDR3 comprises 14 residues. Germline V gene lookup returns CDR1 LNHDA and CDR2 SQIVND (reference sequence). Trimming took off 0 bases at V and 4 bases at J, with 9 bases between the two ends. This chain's CDR3 is CASSIEGGGTEAFF. In nucleotides, the CDR3 is TGTGCCAGTAGTATAGAGGGGGGTGGCACTGAAGCTTTCTTT. Based on the CDR3 plus reference TRBV19 and TRBJ1-1, the full variable domain is DGGITQSPKYLFRKEGQNVTLSCEQNLNHDAMYWYRQDPGQGLRLIYYSQIVNDFQKGDIAEGYSVSREKKESFPLTVTSAQKNPTAFYLCASSIEGGGTEAFFGQGTRLTVV.

CDR3 sequence: CATSRGSLAGASYEQYF. CDR3 nucleotide sequence: TGTGCCACCAGCAGAGGTTCCCTAGCGGGGGCGTCCTACGAGCAGTACTTC. The chain carries TRBV15 and TRBJ2-7; 10 positions match TRBD2. The CDR3 is 17 residues long. V was pared by 1 base and J by 1 base, with 7 bases of the junction left unmatched. CDR1 is LNHNV and CDR2 is YYDKDF in the germline V gene (reference sequence).

The chain employs TRBV5-4 and TRBJ2-3, with a tentative D call TRBD2 (5 bases). V dropped 4 bases and J dropped 4 bases, with 13 bases sitting between them. This CDR3 is 14 amino acids long. CDR1 is SGHNT, CDR2 YYREEE, per germline (reference sequence). The CDR3 DNA sequence: TGTGCCAGCAGCCCCGGCGCAGCGGCAGATACGCAGTATTTT. Translated, it gives CASSPGAAADTQYF. Combining the CDR3 with reference TRBV5-4 and TRBJ2-3 gives the whole variable domain ETGVTQSPTHLIKTRGQQVTLRCSSQSGHNTVSWYQQALGQGPQFIFQYYREEENGRGNFPPRFSGLQFPNYSSELNVNALELDDSALYLCASSPGAAADTQYFGPGTRLTVL.

The chain is built from TRBV28 and TRBJ1-1, with 7 bases lining up with TRBD1. CDR1 and CDR2 from the germline V gene are MDHEN and SYDVKM. Trimming cost V 4 bases and J 8 bases; bases outside gene matches: 10. CDR3 size: 14 residues. The CDR3 is CASSSHQGVAEAFF. The CDR3 coding sequence is TGTGCCAGCAGTTCTCACCAGGGGGTAGCGGAAGCTTTCTTT. Full variable domain (missing parts from reference TRBV28 and TRBJ1-1): DVKVTQSSRYLVKRTGEKVFLECVQDMDHENMFWYRQDPGLGLRLIYFSYDVKMKEKGDIPEGYSVSREKKERFSLILESASTNQTSMYLCASSSHQGVAEAFFGQGTRLTVV.

The chain uses TRBV7-9 and TRBJ2-5; 7 bases agree with TRBD1. Germline assignment: CDR1 SEHNR and CDR2 FQNEAQ (reference sequence). V lost 5 bases to trimming and J lost 1 base; unmatched junction nucleotides: 7. This CDR3 spans 15 amino acids. CDR3 coding DNA: TGTGCCAGCAGCCGATATACAGGGGTCCAAGAGACCCAGTACTTC. Translation: CASSRYTGVQETQYF.

This clone was picked up one time. This rearrangement joins TRBV4-1 to TRBJ2-1; 12 bases are shared with TRBD2. The CDR3 has 16 residues. V trimming: 4 bases; J trimming: 5 bases; junction bases outside the gene matches: 6. Germline V gives CDR1 MGHRA, CDR2 YSYEKL. The CDR3 sequence: CASSPQTSGGHNEQFF. The CDR3 bases are TGCGCCAGCAGCCCTCAGACTAGCGGGGGACACAATGAGCAGTTCTTC.

This chain links TRBV7-2 with TRBJ2-3; maybe TRBD2 (7 bases). The CDR3 contains 16 residues. Per the germline V gene, CDR1 is SGHTA and CDR2 is FQGNSA. V gave up 1 base and J gave up 0 bases, with 11 bases separating them. The CDR3 sequence: CASSLDAGASTDTQYF. CDR3 DNA sequence: TGTGCCAGCAGCTTAGACGCGGGGGCGAGCACAGATACGCAGTATTTT.

The chain is built from TRBV7-2 and TRBJ2-3; 12 bases agree with TRBD2. V was clipped by 5 bases and J by 4 bases; unmatched bases: 7. The CDR3 contains 16 residues. Germline V gene data show CDR1 as SGHTA and CDR2 as FQGNSA. This CDR3 reads CASSNGLAGRADTQYF. In DNA form, the CDR3 reads TGTGCCAGCAGCAATGGACTAGCGGGAAGGGCAGATACGCAGTATTTT.

The chain carries TRBV5-1 and TRBJ2-5; 10 bases match TRBD2. The end of the DNA aligns better with TRBJ2-7, so the J call may be wrong. The CDR3 covers 14 residues. Germline CDR1 is SGHRS and CDR2 is YFSETQ. This CDR3 reads CASSSTSGVYEQYF. The CDR3 DNA reads TGCGCCAGCAGCTCTACTAGCGGGGTCTACGAGCAGTACTTC.

J is TRBJ2-2 and V is TRBV30; D is ambiguous. The germline V and J ends were trimmed by 2 bases and 1 base, with 5 bases remaining between them. This CDR3 contains 13 residues. Germline CDR1 GTSNPN, CDR2 SVGIG (reference sequence). CDR3 coding DNA: TGTGCCTGGAGTACTCGGAACACCGGGGAGCTGTTTTTT. Protein: CAWSTRNTGELFF.

This clone was seen only a few times. The V gene is TRBV4-1, the J gene TRBJ2-1; TRBD2 agrees at 11 bases. V shed 4 bases and J 7 bases; nucleotides not matched to a gene: 6. The V gene's germline CDR1 is MGHRA and CDR2 YSYEKL. The CDR3 is 15 residues long. CDR3 nucleotide sequence: TGCGCCAGCAGCCCCCTAGCGGGGGGTTGGAATGAGCAGTTCTTC. Translated, it gives CASSPLAGGWNEQFF.

The rearrangement links TRBV6-1 to TRBJ2-2; 8 bases fit TRBD1. In germline, CDR1 is MNHNS, CDR2 SASEGT. This CDR3 is built from 14 residues. V was pared by 6 bases and J by 8 bases, with 8 bases of the junction left unmatched. The chain's CDR3 is CASRDRVGIGELFF. The CDR3 DNA sequence: TGTGCCAGCAGGGACAGGGTTGGGATAGGGGAGCTGTTTTTT.